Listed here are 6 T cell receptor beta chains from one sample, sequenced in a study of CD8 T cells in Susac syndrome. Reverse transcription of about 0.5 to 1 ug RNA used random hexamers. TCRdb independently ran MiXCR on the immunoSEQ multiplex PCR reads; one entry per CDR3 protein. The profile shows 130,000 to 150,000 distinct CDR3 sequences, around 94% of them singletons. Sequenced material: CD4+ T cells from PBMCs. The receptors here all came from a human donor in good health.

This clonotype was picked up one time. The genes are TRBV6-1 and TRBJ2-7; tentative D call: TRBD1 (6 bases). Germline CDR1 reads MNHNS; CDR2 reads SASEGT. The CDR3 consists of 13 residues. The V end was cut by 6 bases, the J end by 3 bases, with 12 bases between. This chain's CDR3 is CASSVQGYYEQYF. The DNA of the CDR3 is TGTGCCAGCAGCGTACAGGGTTACTACGAGCAGTACTTC.

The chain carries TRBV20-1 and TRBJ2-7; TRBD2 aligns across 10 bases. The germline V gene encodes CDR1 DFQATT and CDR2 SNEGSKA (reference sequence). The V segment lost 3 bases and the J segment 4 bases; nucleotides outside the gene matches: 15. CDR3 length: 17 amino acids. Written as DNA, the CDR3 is TGCAGTGCTAGCGTCATCCCGGTGTCTAGCGGGGGTTACGAGCAGTACTTC. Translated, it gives CSASVIPVSSGGYEQYF.

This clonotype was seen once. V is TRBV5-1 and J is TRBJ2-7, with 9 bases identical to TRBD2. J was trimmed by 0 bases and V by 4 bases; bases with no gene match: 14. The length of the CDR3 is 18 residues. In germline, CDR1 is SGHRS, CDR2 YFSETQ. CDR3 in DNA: TGCGCCAGCAGCGCTTGGGGTCGGGGTAGCGGGAGCTCCTACGAGCAGTACTTC. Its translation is CASSAWGRGSGSSYEQYF.

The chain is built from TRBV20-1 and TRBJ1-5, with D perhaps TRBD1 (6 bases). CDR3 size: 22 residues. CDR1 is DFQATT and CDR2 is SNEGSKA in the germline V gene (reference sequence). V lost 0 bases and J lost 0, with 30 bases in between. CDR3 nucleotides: TGCAGTGCTAGAGATTCCCCGGGTGGGGGGCGCGGATGGCTTTATAGCAATCAGCCCCAGCATTTT. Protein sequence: CSARDSPGGGRGWLYSNQPQHF.

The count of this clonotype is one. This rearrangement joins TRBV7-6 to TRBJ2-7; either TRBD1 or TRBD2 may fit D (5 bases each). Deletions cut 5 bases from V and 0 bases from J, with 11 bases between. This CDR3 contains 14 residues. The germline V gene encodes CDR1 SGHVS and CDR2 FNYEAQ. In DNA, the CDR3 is TGTGCCAGCAGCCCTTCGGGGCCCTCCTACGAGCAGTACTTC. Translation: CASSPSGPSYEQYF. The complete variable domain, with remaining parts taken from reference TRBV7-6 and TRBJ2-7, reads GAGVSQSPRYKVTKRGQDVALRCDPISGHVSLYWYRQALGQGPEFLTYFNYEAQQDKSGLPNDRFSAERPEGSISTLTIQRTEQRDSAMYRCASSPSGPSYEQYFGPGTRLTVT.

CDR3 coding DNA: TGTGCCAGCAGCCGACTGGACAAGGCAGAGACCCAGTACTTC. This translates into CASSRLDKAETQYF. The J gene is TRBJ2-5, the V gene TRBV3-1; tentatively, D is TRBD1 (5 bases). This CDR3 has 14 amino acids. Germline CDR1 reads LGHDT; CDR2 reads YNNKEL (reference sequence). V was cut by 4 bases and J by 4 bases, with 13 bases left in between.